This TCR beta chain came from a study of blood T cell repertoires in COVID-19. Participants spanned ages about 18 to 90 years and resided in 24 US areas. Before being deemed recovered, Cohort 3 donors had two negative PCRs, clearance, or symptom resolution. V was pared by 4 bases and J by 8 bases, with 17 bases between. The CDR3 runs 14 residues. Germline values: CDR1 SGHTA, CDR2 FQGNSA. Original processing methods: Amplified reference gene primers provided the basis for estimating nucleated cell counts. Profiled with immunoSEQ multiplex PCR; TCRdb holds only in-frame clones, not every one. Clone size and V and J calls were adopted from that table, with D and trimming inferred from the DNA. The sample lists some 350,000 clones, roughly 87% occurring once.

The sequenced sample was PBMCs or T cells enriched from blood (not recorded which). The chain joins TRBV7-2 to TRBJ1-2, with no clear D. This TCR derives from a young woman who had recovered from COVID-19. In nucleotides, the CDR3 is TGTGCCAGCAGCTCCGCGGACGGGCAGCGGGGCTACACCTTC. This sequence encodes CASSSADGQRGYTF.